What follows describes a single T cell receptor beta chain. As yet, its antigen is unknown. This CDR3 is 14 amino acids long. Germline CDR1 SQVTM, CDR2 ANQGSEA. This entry comes from a study of T cells expressing NK-cell markers. Study-level background: All TCR beta repertoires analysed originated from sorted CD3+CD56+NKG2C+, CD3+CD56+NKG2C- and CD3+CD56-NKG2C+ T cells. The eight sequenced donors comprised seven who were HCMV-seropositive and one who was seronegative.

The TCR beta cDNA came from 5'RACE template switching with UMIs. TCRdb reanalyzed the 5' RACE reads and collapses them to one entry per CDR3 protein, without DNA. Here the sample table reports about 460,000 distinct CDR3 sequences. General observations from the study: Clarity on HCMV specificity was lacking for the expanded NKG2C+ T cell clones.

The sequence came from a woman in her forties or fifties in good health. The sequencing input was blood T cells: a sorted CD56 or NKG2C T cell subset, CD4+ or CD8+ T cells, or bulk PBMC T cells (not recorded which). J is TRBJ2-3 and V is TRBV29-1; TCRdb's assignment of TRBD2 cannot be checked, as there is no DNA. CDR3 loop: CSVRPSGSTDTQYF.